The clone carrying this T cell receptor beta chain rates as medium-sized. Runs used v3.0 of the immunoSEQ assay and were done at survey level. The table came from immunoSEQ multiplex PCR; TCRdb's copy has only in-frame clones and leaves some out. Here the sample spans about 15,000 clones, 88% being singletons. These data are taken from a study of long-term antiretroviral therapy in people with HIV. The CDR3 length is 13 residues. CDR1 and CDR2 from the germline V gene are MNHNY and SVGAGI (reference sequence). With 2 bases clipped from V and 10 bases from J, the junction kept 5 bases outside the gene matches.

This chain joins TRBV6-6 and TRBJ1-5, with 7 bases fitting TRBD1. The origin of this receptor is a man aged 45-65 years with HIV. The input for sequencing was unsorted PBMCs, taken 6.9 years after starting antiretroviral therapy. The chain's CDR3 is CASSYGQDRPQHF. The CDR3 nucleotides are TGTGCCAGCAGTTACGGACAGGATCGCCCCCAGCATTTT.